Each of the 14 T cell receptor beta chains below was sequenced from the same sample in a study of cytomegalovirus exposure and HLA in healthy donors (TCRdb year 2017). Receptor libraries were prepared by the immunoSEQ multiplex PCR assay. The multiplex PCR relied on a mix of 60 forward primers for TCR Vbeta segments and 13 reverse primers for TCR Jbeta segments. The clones in this table, taken by TCRdb from immuneACCESS, are in-frame only. Not every clone is retained; where verified, under half of the shortfall comes from an unresolved V gene, and the cause of the rest is unknown. The sample yields approximately 33,000 clones; nearly 55% were counted once. The ten largest clones represent 6.2% of the sample. The material sequenced was PBMCs. All receptors come from a woman aged 40 to 50 in good health and CMV-seropositive.

There are a few counts of this clone. This chain uses TRBV19 with TRBJ1-2, with TRBD1 matching over 9 bases. The germline CDR1 and CDR2 sequences are LNHDA and SQIVND (reference sequence). V shed 6 bases and J 4 bases; nucleotides not matched to a gene: 18. The CDR3 loop spans 18 amino acids. CDR3 sequence (DNA): TGTGCCAGTAGCACGAAACCGGGACAGGGAAAGATTGGCTATGGCTACACCTTC. Protein sequence: CASSTKPGQGKIGYGYTF.

This rearrangement joins TRBV27 to TRBJ1-5; D is undetermined. With 8 bases removed from V and 4 bases from J, the gap between germline ends came to 15 bases. Germline V CDR1 and CDR2: MNHEY, SMNVEV (reference sequence). The CDR3 is 14 amino acids. The chain's CDR3 is CASARLGLNQPQHF. For the CDR3, the DNA is TGTGCCAGCGCCCGGCTCGGGTTGAATCAGCCCCAGCATTTT.

The rearrangement joins TRBV9 to TRBJ2-1; 8 positions agree with TRBD2. V shed 4 bases and J 4 bases; nucleotides not matched to a gene: 7. This CDR3 contains 15 residues. Germline V CDR1 and CDR2: SGDLS, YYNGEE. CDR3 in amino acids: CASSLGGGSYNEQFF. The DNA of the CDR3 is TGTGCCAGCAGCCTCGGGGGGGGATCTTACAATGAGCAGTTCTTC.

The rearrangement links TRBV7-9 to TRBJ1-1, with no clear D. Germline V gene lookup returns CDR1 SEHNR and CDR2 FQNEAQ (reference sequence). The CDR3 is 15 residues long. V was trimmed by 1 base and J by 2 bases, leaving 11 bases between them. CDR3 loop: CASSLGGRANTEAFF. The CDR3 DNA reads as TGTGCCAGCAGCTTAGGCGGCAGAGCAAACACTGAAGCTTTCTTT.

This clone has a handful of counts. This sequence joins TRBV11-3 and TRBJ2-5; possibly TRBD2 for D (5 bases). CDR3 length: 13 amino acids. CDR1 SGHNT and CDR2 YENEEA come from the germline V gene. V was cut by 5 bases and J by 5 bases, with 12 bases left in between. The CDR3 protein is CASSIGTGETQYF. The CDR3 DNA is TGTGCCAGCAGCATAGGAACGGGGGAGACCCAGTACTTC.

The chain joins TRBV7-9 to TRBJ2-3; 12 nucleotides line up with TRBD1. Germline lookup yields CDR1 SEHNR and CDR2 FQNEAQ (reference sequence). There are 15 residues in the CDR3. Germline trimming cut 7 bases from V and 2 bases from J; bases unmatched to any gene: 4. The CDR3 DNA reads as TGTGCCAGCATCCGGGACAGGGGGCCCACAGATACGCAGTATTTT. This codes for CASIRDRGPTDTQYF.

The chain couples TRBV5-1 to TRBJ1-2, with 7 bases that match TRBD1. Germline trimming cut 0 bases from V and 2 bases from J; bases unmatched to any gene: 7. The germline gives CDR1 SGHRS, CDR2 YFSETQ. The CDR3 totals 16 residues. CDR3 in amino acids: CASSLGQGLNNYGYTF. For the CDR3, the DNA is TGCGCCAGCAGCTTGGGACAGGGCTTAAACAACTATGGCTACACCTTC.

This clone was seen a handful of times. The chain has TRBV7-9 and TRBJ1-3, with a weak D call TRBD1 (5 bases). This CDR3 is 17 amino acids long. Germline CDR1 SEHNR, CDR2 FQNEAQ (reference sequence). Trimming stripped 5 bases from V and 0 bases from J, with 17 bases between. This CDR3 is CASSHTGIPNSGNTIYF. The CDR3, as DNA: TGTGCCAGCAGCCATACAGGAATACCCAACTCTGGAAACACCATATATTTT.

The chain employs TRBV15 and TRBJ1-5, with D tentatively TRBD1 (5 bases). The V gene lost 1 base and the J gene lost 5 bases, with 15 bases spanning the gap. This CDR3 region has 16 residues. From germline, CDR1 is LNHNV and CDR2 YYDKDF (reference sequence). The CDR3 here is CATSRGGGGKDQPQHF. The DNA of the CDR3 is TGTGCCACCAGCAGAGGTGGGGGGGGAAAGGATCAGCCCCAGCATTTT.

This clone was detected once. The gene calls are TRBV18 and TRBJ1-1; D perhaps matches TRBD1 (5 bases). The germline V gene encodes CDR1 KGHSH and CDR2 LQKENI. V was pared by 3 bases and J by 0 bases, with 8 bases between. This CDR3 has 14 amino acids. The CDR3 bases are TGTGCCAGCTCACCTGGCAGGGTGAACACTGAAGCTTTCTTT. Translation: CASSPGRVNTEAFF.

This clone was counted a few times. CDR3 residues: CASSLGRSSGNTIYF. As DNA, the CDR3 is TGTGCCAGCAGCTTGGGCCGAAGCTCTGGAAACACCATATATTTT. The rearrangement links TRBV7-6 to TRBJ1-3; no clear D. The CDR3 loop spans 15 amino acids. Germline V gene data show CDR1 as SGHVS and CDR2 as FNYEAQ. The V end was cut by 3 bases, the J end by 0 bases, with 9 bases between. Using reference TRBV7-6 and TRBJ1-3 for the parts outside the CDR3, the full variable domain is GAGVSQSPRYKVTKRGQDVALRCDPISGHVSLYWYRQALGQGPEFLTYFNYEAQQDKSGLPNDRFSAERPEGSISTLTIQRTEQRDSAMYRCASSLGRSSGNTIYFGEGSWLTVV.

This clone showed up just once. CDR3 sequence (DNA): TGTGCCAGTGACCGGACTAGCGGGGGATACGAGCAGTACTTC. Its translation: CASDRTSGGYEQYF. This chain connects TRBV2 to TRBJ2-7; 13 nucleotides line up with TRBD2. V was pared by 9 bases and J by 4 bases, with 6 bases of the junction left unmatched. Germline assignment: CDR1 SNHLY and CDR2 FYNNEI. The CDR3 contains 14 residues.

This chain uses TRBV2 with TRBJ2-7, with 9 positions matching TRBD1. The CDR3 loop spans 13 amino acids. The V gene's germline CDR1 is SNHLY and CDR2 FYNNEI. V trimming: 8 bases; J trimming: 7 bases; junction bases outside the gene matches: 9. The CDR3: CASLQGAKREQYF. CDR3 sequence (DNA): TGTGCCAGCCTACAGGGGGCGAAGAGAGAGCAGTACTTC. The whole variable domain, filled in from reference TRBV2 and TRBJ2-7, reads EPEVTQTPSHQVTQMGQEVILRCVPISNHLYFYWYRQILGQKVEFLVSFYNNEISEKSEIFDDQFSVERPDGSNFTLKIRSTKLEDSAMYFCASLQGAKREQYFGPGTRLTVT.

The chain employs TRBV19 and TRBJ1-3, with 8 bases fitting TRBD1. The CDR3 length is 16 residues. Germline V gene data show CDR1 as LNHDA and CDR2 as SQIVND (reference sequence). V gave up 6 bases and J gave up 1 base; unmatched junction bases: 8. The CDR3 bases are TGTGCCAGTAGCCCCTGGGGGACAGGATCTGGAAACACCATATATTTT. It translates to CASSPWGTGSGNTIYF.